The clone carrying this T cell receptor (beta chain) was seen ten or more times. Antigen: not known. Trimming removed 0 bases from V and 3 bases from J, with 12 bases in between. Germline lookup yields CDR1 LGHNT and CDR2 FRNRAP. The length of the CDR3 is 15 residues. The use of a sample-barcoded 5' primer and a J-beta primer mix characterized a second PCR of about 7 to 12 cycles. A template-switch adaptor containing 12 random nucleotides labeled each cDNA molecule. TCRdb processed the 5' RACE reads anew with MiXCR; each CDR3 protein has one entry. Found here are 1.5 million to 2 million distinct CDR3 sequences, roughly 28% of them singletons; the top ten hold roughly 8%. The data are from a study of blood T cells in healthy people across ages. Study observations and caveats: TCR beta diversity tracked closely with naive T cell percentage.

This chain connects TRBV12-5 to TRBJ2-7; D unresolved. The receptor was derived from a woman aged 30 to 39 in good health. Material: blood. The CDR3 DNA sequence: TGTGCTAGTGGTTTGGTACTGGGTCAGCTCTACGAGCAGTACTTC. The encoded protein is CASGLVLGQLYEQYF.